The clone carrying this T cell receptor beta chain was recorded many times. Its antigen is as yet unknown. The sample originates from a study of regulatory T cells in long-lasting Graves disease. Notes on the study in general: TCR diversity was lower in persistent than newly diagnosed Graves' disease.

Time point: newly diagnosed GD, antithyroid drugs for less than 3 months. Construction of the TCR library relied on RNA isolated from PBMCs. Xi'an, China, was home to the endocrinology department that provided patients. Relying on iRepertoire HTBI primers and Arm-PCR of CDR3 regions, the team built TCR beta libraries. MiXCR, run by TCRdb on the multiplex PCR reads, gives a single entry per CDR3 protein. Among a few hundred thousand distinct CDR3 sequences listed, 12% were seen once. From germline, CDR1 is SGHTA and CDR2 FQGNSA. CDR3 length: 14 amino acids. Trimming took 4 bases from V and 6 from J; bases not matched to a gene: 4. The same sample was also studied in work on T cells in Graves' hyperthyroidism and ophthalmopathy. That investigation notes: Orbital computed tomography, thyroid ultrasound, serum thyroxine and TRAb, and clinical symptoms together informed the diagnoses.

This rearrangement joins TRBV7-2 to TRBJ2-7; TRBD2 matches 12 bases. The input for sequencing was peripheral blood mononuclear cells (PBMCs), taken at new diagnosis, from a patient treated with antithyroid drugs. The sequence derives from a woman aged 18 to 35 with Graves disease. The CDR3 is CASSSRTSGIEQYF. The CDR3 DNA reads TGTGCCAGCAGCTCAAGGACTAGCGGGATCGAGCAGTACTTC.